A few counts support the clone carrying this TCR beta chain. This same CDR3 is encoded by further DNA sequences in the sample. The CDR3 sequence is 15 residues long. Trimming removed 0 bases from V and 0 bases from J, with 3 bases in between. CDR1 and CDR2 from the germline V gene are MNHEY and SMNVEV (reference sequence). The sample originates from a study of shared clonotypes between healthy human individuals. Cells designated naive CD8 were CD45RO-negative and were positively selected for CCR7, with terminally differentiated effector memory CD45RA+ cells excluded. The data were produced by immunoSEQ multiplex PCR, yet TCRdb's version contains in-frame clones alone and is incomplete. The sample has millions of clones; about 95% are singletons.

This sequence joins TRBV27 and TRBJ1-6, with D unresolved. The sample consisted of naive CD8+ T cells sorted from blood. The receptor's source is a man between 18 and 35 years old in good health. The CDR3 sequence: CASSLSGSYNSPLHF. In DNA, the CDR3 is TGTGCCAGCAGTTTATCAGGCTCCTATAATTCACCCCTCCACTTT.